This TCR beta chain was sequenced during a study of beta chain features in type 1 diabetes. Study overall: Sorted cells numbering under 110 million were examined across all samples.

Findings and limits, study-wide: For Type 1 diabetes patients, all four CD4+ subsets carried TCRB CDR3s that were moderately but significantly shorter. It was among patients, rather than healthy donors, that naive, central memory and Treg TCRB repertoires appeared more similar.

For this clone: The antigen is undetermined.

TCRB transcripts that were expressed got sequenced, as all of the isolated RNA had been reverse transcribed. Reads from naive, central memory and regulatory T cell samples averaged about 3.3 million. Measured with immunoSEQ multiplex PCR; TCRdb has only the in-frame clones, and not every one. The sample carries about 360,000 clones, over 9.5% recorded once. Material: naive CD4+ T cells from blood. The TCR originated in a man aged 18 to 30 in good health.

The CDR3 coding sequence is TGTGCCAGCAGCTTGGCAGGGGCATCAGATACGCAGTATTTT. It codes for CASSLAGASDTQYF. V is TRBV5-4 and J is TRBJ2-3, with a weak D call TRBD1 (6 bases). The CDR3 consists of 14 residues. The V end was cut by 0 bases, the J end by 4 bases, with 9 bases between. Germline loops: CDR1 SGHNT, CDR2 YYREEE (reference sequence). The full variable domain, with the rest looked up from reference TRBV5-4 and TRBJ2-3, is ETGVTQSPTHLIKTRGQQVTLRCSSQSGHNTVSWYQQALGQGPQFIFQYYREEENGRGNFPPRFSGLQFPNYSSELNVNALELDDSALYLCASSLAGASDTQYFGPGTRLTVL.